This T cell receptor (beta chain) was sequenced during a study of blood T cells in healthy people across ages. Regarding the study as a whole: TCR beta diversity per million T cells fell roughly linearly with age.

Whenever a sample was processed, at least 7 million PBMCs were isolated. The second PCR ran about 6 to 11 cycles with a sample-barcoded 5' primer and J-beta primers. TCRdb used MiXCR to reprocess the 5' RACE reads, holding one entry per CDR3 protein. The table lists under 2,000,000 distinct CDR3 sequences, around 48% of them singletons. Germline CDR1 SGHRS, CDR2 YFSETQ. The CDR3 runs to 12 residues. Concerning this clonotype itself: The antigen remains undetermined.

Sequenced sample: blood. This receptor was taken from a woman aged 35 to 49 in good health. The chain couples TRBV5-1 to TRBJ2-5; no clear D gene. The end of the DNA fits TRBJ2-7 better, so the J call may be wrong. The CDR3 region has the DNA TGCGCCAGCAGCTTGGCTCTGACCGAGCAGTACTTC. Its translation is CASSLALTEQYF.